This T cell receptor beta chain was recovered during a study of T cell changes during pregnancy in multiple sclerosis. Method: immunoSEQ multiplex PCR; TCRdb's copy keeps in-frame clones and lacks some. The sample holds tens of thousands of clones, nearly 95% seen once. Here the sequenced sample was peripheral blood, taken after pregnancy. This receptor was identified in a female donor with multiple sclerosis, enrolled in a pregnancy study.

Here the CDR3 DNA reads TGCGCCAGCAGCCGCCATTTCGCCGCGGGGGGGCAGATAGGCACAGATACGCAGTATTTT. Residues: CASSRHFAAGGQIGTDTQYF. The chain has TRBV4-3 and TRBJ2-3; 9 bases match TRBD2. CDR3 length: 20 amino acids. V dropped 4 bases and J dropped 1; count of bases not matched to a gene: 18. Germline V gene data show CDR1 as LGHNA and CDR2 as YSLEER.